Detailed here is one T cell receptor (beta chain). Antigen unknown. The sample originates from a study of cytomegalovirus exposure and HLA in healthy donors. Study observations and caveats: The study labeled fewer than 200 TCR beta chains cytomegalovirus-associated. Cytomegalovirus status, reportedly, was diagnosed with high specificity and sensitivity by the classifier. The tendency of first-cohort TCR clusters to co-occur in the 120 or so validation repertoires was the finding of a later analysis.

The donors formed part of the roughly 120-subject validation cohort, distinct from the approximately 670-subject first cohort. Per the germline V gene, CDR1 is SGHNT and CDR2 is YENEEA. The CDR3 length is 15 residues. V was pared by 1 base and J by 5 bases, with 14 bases between. The assay was immunoSEQ multiplex PCR, and TCRdb's table has in-frame clones only and misses some. The profile covers about 250,000 clones, with over 75% appearing a single time and about 11% taken by the ten largest. Sequencing input: PBMCs. The V call is TRBV11-3, the J call TRBJ1-2; D is uncertain. This receptor was identified in a man aged 18-30 years in good health and CMV-seropositive. CDR3 in DNA: TGTGCCAGCAGCTTAGGACGTAAGTTATGTTATGGCTACACCTTC. As protein: CASSLGRKLCYGYTF.